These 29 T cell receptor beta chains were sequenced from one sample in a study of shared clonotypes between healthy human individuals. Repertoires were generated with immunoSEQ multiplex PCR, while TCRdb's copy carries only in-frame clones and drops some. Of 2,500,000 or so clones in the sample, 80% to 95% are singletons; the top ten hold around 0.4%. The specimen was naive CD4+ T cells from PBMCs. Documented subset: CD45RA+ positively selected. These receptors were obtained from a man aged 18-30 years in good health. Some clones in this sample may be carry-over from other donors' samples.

The CDR3 region has the DNA TGTGCCAGCAGCTCACAGACGGCCTATACCGGGGAGCTGTTTTTT. It encodes CASSSQTAYTGELFF. The V call is TRBV28, the J call TRBJ2-2; D unresolved. CDR3 length: 15 residues. The germline CDR1 and CDR2 sequences are MDHEN and SYDVKM. Deletions cut 6 bases from V and 5 bases from J, with 16 bases between.

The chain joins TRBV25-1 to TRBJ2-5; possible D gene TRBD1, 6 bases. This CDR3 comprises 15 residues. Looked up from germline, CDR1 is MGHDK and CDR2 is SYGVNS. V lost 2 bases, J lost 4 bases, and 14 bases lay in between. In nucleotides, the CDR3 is TGTGCCAGCAGTGAAACAGGGAGCTTCGGAGAGACCCAGTACTTC. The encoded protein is CASSETGSFGETQYF.

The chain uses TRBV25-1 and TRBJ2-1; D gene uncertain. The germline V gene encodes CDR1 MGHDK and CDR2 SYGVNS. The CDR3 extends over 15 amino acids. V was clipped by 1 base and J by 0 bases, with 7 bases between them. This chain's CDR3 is CASSELQSSYNEQFF. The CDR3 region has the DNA TGTGCCAGCAGTGAATTACAGAGCTCCTACAATGAGCAGTTCTTC.

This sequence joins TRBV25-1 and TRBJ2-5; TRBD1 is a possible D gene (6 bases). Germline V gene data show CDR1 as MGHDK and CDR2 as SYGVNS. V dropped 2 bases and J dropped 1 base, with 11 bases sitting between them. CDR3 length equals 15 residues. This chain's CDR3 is CASSELGAGQETQYF. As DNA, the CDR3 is TGTGCCAGCAGTGAACTGGGGGCAGGCCAAGAGACCCAGTACTTC.

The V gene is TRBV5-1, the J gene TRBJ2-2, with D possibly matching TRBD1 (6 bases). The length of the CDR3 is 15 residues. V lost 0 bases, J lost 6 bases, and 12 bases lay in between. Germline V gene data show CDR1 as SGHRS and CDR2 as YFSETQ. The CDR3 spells CASSLDTGSAGELFF. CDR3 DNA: TGCGCCAGCAGCTTGGATACAGGGTCGGCCGGGGAGCTGTTTTTT.

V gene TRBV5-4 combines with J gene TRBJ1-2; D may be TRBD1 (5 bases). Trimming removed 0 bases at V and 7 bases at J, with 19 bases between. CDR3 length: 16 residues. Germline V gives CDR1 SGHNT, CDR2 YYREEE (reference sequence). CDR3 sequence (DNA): TGTGCCAGCAGCTTGGCGGTCGGCAGGGAACCCTCTGGCTACACCTTC. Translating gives CASSLAVGREPSGYTF. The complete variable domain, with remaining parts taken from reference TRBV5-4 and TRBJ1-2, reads ETGVTQSPTHLIKTRGQQVTLRCSSQSGHNTVSWYQQALGQGPQFIFQYYREEENGRGNFPPRFSGLQFPNYSSELNVNALELDDSALYLCASSLAVGREPSGYTFGSGTRLTVV.

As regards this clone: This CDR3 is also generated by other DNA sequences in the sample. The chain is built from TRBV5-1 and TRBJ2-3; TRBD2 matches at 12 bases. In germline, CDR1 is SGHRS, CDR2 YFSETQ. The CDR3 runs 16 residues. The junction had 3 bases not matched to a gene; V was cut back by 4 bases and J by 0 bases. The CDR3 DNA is TGCGCCAGCAGCACGGGACTAGCGGGTAGCACAGATACGCAGTATTTT. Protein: CASSTGLAGSTDTQYF.

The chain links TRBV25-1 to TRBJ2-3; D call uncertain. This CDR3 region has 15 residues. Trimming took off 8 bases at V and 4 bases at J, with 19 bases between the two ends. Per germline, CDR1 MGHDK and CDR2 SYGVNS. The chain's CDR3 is CASRPWGVPADTQYF. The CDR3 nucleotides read TGTGCCAGCCGTCCTTGGGGTGTTCCAGCAGATACGCAGTATTTT.

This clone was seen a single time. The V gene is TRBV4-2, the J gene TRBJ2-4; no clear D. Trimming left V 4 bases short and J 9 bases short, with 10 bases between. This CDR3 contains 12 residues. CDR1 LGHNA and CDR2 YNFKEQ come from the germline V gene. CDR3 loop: CASSPTDGIQYF. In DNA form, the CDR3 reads TGTGCCAGCAGCCCGACGGACGGCATTCAGTACTTC.

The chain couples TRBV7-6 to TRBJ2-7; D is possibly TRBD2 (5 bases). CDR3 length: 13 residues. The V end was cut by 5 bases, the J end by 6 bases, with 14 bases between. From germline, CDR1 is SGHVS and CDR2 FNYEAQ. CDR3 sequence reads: CASSISGVTEQYF. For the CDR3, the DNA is TGTGCCAGCAGCATTTCCGGGGTAACCGAGCAGTACTTC.

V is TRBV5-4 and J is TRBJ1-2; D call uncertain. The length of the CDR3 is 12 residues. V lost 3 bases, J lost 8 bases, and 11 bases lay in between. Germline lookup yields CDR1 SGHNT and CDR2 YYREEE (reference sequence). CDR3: CASSSQLRGYTF. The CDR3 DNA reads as TGTGCCAGCAGCTCCCAATTGAGGGGCTACACCTTC.

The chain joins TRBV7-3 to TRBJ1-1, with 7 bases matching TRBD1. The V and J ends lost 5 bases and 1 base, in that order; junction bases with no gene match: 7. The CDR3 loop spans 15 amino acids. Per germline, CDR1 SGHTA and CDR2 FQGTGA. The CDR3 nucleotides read TGTGCCAGCAGCCCCCAGGGACAGCCGAACACTGAAGCTTTCTTT. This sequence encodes CASSPQGQPNTEAFF.

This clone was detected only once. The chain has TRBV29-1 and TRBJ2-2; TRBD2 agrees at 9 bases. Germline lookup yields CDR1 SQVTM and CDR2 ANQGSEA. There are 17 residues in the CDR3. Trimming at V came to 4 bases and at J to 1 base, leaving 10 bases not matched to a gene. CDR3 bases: TGCAGCGTTGTCGGGCTAGCGGGAAGAGGGAACACCGGGGAGCTGTTTTTT. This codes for CSVVGLAGRGNTGELFF.

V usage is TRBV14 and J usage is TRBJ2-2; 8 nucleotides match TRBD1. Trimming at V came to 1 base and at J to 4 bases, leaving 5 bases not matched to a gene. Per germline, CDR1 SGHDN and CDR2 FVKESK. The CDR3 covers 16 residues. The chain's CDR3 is CASSQVRQGATGELFF. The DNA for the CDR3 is TGTGCCAGCAGCCAAGTCAGGCAGGGGGCCACCGGGGAGCTGTTTTTT.

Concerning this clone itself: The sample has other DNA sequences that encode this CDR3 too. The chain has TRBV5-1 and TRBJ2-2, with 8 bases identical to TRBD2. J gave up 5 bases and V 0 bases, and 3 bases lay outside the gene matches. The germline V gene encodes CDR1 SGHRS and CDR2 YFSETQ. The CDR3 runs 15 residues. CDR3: CASSLGLARTGELFF. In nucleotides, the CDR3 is TGCGCCAGCAGCTTGGGACTAGCGAGGACCGGGGAGCTGTTTTTT.

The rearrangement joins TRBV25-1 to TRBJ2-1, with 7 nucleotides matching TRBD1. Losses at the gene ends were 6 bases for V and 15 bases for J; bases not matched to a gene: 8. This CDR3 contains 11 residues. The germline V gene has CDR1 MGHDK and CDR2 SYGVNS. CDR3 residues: CASSRQGLVFF. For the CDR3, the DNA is TGTGCCAGCAGCCGACAGGGTTTGGTGTTCTTC.

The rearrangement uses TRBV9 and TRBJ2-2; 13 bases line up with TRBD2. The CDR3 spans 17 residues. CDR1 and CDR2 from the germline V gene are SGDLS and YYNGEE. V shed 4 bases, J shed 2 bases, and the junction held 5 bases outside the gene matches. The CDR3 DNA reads TGTGCCAGCAGCACCCGGACTAGCGGGGGTAACACCGGGGAGCTGTTTTTT. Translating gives CASSTRTSGGNTGELFF.

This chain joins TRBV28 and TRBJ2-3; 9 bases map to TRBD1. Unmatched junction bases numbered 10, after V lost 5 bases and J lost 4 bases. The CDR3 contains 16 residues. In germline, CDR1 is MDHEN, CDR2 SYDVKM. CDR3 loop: CASSPPGQGWSDTQYF. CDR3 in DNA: TGTGCCAGCAGTCCTCCGGGACAGGGATGGTCAGATACGCAGTATTTT.

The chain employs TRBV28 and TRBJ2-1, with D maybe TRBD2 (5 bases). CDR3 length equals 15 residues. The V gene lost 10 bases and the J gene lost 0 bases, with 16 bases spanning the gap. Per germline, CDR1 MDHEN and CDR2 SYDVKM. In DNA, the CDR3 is TGTGCCACCCTCTCCTGGGAGAGCTCCTACAATGAGCAGTTCTTC. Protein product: CATLSWESSYNEQFF.

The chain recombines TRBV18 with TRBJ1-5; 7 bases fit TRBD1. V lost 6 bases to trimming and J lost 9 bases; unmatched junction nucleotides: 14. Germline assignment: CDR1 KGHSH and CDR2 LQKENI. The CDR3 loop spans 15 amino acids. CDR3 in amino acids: CASSPRGGGYGPQHF. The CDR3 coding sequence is TGTGCCAGCTCCCCCCGGGGAGGGGGCTATGGGCCCCAGCATTTT.

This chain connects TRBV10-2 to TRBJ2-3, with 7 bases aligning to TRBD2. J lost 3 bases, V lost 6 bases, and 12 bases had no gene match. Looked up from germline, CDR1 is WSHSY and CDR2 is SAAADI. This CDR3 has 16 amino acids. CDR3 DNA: TGCGCCAGCAGCCGTACACCTAGCGGCCGGACAGATACGCAGTATTTT. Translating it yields CASSRTPSGRTDTQYF.

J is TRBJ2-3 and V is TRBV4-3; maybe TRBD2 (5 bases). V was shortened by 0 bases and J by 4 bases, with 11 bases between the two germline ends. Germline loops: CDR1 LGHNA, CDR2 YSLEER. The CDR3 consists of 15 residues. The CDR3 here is CASSQDPSSADTQYF. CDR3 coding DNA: TGCGCCAGCAGCCAAGACCCTAGTAGCGCAGATACGCAGTATTTT.

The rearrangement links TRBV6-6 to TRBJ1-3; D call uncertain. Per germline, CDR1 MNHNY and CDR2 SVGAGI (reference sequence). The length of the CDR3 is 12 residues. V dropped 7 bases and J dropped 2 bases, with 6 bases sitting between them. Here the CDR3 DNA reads TGTGCCAGCACGTTAACTGGAAACACCATATATTTT. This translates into CASTLTGNTIYF.

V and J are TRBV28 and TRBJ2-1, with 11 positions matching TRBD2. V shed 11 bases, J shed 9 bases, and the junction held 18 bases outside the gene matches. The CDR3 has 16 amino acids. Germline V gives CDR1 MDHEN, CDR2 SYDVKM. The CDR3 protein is CAGGQQLAGVQGEQFF. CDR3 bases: TGTGCCGGGGGCCAACAACTAGCGGGAGTTCAAGGTGAGCAGTTCTTC.

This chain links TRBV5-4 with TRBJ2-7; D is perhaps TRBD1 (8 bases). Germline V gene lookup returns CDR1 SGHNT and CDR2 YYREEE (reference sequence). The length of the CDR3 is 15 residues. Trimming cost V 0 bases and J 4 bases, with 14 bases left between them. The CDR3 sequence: CASSLANRGGYEQYF. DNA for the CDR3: TGTGCCAGCAGCTTGGCCAACAGGGGGGGATACGAGCAGTACTTC.

The CDR3 sequence is CASSLWGPTPYEQYF. The CDR3 DNA sequence: TGTGCCAGCAGTTTATGGGGACCGACCCCCTACGAGCAGTACTTC. J is TRBJ2-7 and V is TRBV27; D tentatively fits TRBD1 or TRBD2 (5 bases each). CDR1 is MNHEY, CDR2 SMNVEV, per germline (reference sequence). V lost 1 base and J lost 2, with 12 bases in between. CDR3 length: 15 residues.

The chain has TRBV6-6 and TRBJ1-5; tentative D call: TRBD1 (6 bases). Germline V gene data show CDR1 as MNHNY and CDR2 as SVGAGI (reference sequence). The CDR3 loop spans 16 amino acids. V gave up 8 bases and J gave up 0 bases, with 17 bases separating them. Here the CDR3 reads CASRGRGSNSNQPQHF. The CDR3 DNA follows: TGTGCCAGCCGAGGCAGGGGAAGTAATAGCAATCAGCCCCAGCATTTT.

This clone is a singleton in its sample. This chain's CDR3 is CASSPWAGPGELFF. The CDR3 region has the DNA TGTGCCAGCTCACCATGGGCAGGGCCTGGGGAGCTGTTTTTT. The chain links TRBV18 to TRBJ2-2; D is possibly TRBD1 (5 bases). The V end lost 2 bases, the J end lost 8 bases, and 12 bases lay between the germline ends. The CDR3 has 14 residues. The germline V gene has CDR1 KGHSH and CDR2 LQKENI.

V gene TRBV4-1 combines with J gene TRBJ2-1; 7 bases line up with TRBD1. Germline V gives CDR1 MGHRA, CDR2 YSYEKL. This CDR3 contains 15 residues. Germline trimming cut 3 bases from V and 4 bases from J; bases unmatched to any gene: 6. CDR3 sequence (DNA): TGCGCCAGCAGCCACGTAGGGACAGCTTACAATGAGCAGTTCTTC. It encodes CASSHVGTAYNEQFF.